This T cell receptor (beta chain) originates from a study of OX40 agonist ivuxolimab in advanced cancers. Study-level background: In this trial design, patients received ivuxolimab intravenously at 0.01 to 10 mg/kg every 2 weeks. General study findings and limits: Within 6 weeks, CD4+ and CD8+ blood T cells expanded clonally at 0.1 to 3.0 mg/kg. CD4+ T cells averaged fewer expanded clones than CD8+ T cells.

Sampled blood was obtained at baseline, cycle 4 day 1, and cycle 7 day 1. This table comes from immunoSEQ multiplex PCR, and its TCRdb copy is limited to in-frame clones, with some not included. The data contain under 100,000 clones, about 84% of them singletons. V was clipped by 5 bases and J by 0 bases, with 21 bases between them. Germline CDR1 SGHRS, CDR2 YFSETQ. The CDR3 spans 17 residues. Details on this clone: Antigen unknown.

Source: CD4+ or CD8+ T cells sorted from blood, taken in a trial of the OX40 agonist ivuxolimab. The receptor was isolated from an adult with an advanced solid tumor such as melanoma, head and neck, liver or kidney cancer. This chain joins TRBV5-1 and TRBJ2-7; D is possibly TRBD2 (6 bases). The CDR3 coding sequence is TGCGCCAGCAGATTCTCGGGGATGGGACTTAGCTCCTACGAGCAGTACTTC. Translation gives CASRFSGMGLSSYEQYF. Using reference TRBV5-1 and TRBJ2-7 for the parts outside the CDR3, the full variable domain is KAGVTQTPRYLIKTRGQQVTLSCSPISGHRSVSWYQQTPGQGLQFLFEYFSETQRNKGNFPGRFSGRQFSNSRSEMNVSTLELGDSALYLCASRFSGMGLSSYEQYFGPGTRLTVT.